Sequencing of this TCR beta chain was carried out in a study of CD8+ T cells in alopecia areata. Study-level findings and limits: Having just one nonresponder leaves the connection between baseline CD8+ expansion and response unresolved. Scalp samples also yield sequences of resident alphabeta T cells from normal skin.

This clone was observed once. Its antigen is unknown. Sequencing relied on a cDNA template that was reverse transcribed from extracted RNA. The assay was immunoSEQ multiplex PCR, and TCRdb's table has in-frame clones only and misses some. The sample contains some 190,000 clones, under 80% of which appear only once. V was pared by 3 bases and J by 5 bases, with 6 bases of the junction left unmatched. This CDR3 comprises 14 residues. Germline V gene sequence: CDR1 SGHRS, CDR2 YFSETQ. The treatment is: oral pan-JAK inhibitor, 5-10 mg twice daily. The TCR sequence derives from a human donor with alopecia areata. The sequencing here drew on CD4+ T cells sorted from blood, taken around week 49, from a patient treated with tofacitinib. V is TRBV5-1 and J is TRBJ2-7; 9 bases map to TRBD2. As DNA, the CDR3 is TGCGCCAGCAGCTCGAGCGGGGGGCGCCACGAGCAGTACTTC. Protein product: CASSSSGGRHEQYF.